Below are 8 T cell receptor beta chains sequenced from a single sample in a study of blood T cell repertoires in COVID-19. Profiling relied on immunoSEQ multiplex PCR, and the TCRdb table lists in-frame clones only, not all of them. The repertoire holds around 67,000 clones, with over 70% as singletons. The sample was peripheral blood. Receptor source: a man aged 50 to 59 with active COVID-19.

CDR3 sequence reads: CASTLTPLPGLAGGRLDTQYF. The CDR3 nucleotides are TGTGCTAGCACACTAACCCCTCTCCCGGGACTAGCGGGGGGGCGGTTAGATACGCAGTATTTT. The chain employs TRBV12-5 and TRBJ2-3; 16 nucleotides line up with TRBD2. CDR1 and CDR2 from the germline V gene are LGHNT and FRNRAP. The CDR3 consists of 21 residues. Trimming took 9 bases from V and 5 from J; bases not matched to a gene: 23.

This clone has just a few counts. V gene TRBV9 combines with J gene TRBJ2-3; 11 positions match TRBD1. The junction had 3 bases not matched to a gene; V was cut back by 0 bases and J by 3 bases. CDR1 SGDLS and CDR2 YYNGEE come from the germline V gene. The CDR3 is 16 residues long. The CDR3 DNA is TGTGCCAGCAGCGTAGCCGGGGACAGGGGGACAGATACGCAGTATTTT. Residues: CASSVAGDRGTDTQYF.

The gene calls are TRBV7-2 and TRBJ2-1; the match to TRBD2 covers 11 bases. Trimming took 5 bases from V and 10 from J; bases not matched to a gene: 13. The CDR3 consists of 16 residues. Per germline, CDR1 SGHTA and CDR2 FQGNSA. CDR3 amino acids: CASSSGSGRARTEQFF. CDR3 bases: TGTGCCAGCAGCAGTGGTAGCGGGAGGGCTCGCACGGAGCAGTTCTTC. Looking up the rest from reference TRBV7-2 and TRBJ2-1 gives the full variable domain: GAGVSQSPSNKVTEKGKDVELRCDPISGHTALYWYRQSLGQGLEFLIYFQGNSAPDKSGLPSDRFSAERTGGSVSTLTIQRTQQEDSAVYLCASSSGSGRARTEQFFGPGTRLTVL.

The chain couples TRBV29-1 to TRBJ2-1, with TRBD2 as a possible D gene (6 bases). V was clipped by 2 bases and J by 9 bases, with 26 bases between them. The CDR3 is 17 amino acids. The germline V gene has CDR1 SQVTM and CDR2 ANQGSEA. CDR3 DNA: TGCAGCGTTGAAAGCGGGCCGGATATCTCCCCTCCGGGTGAGCAGTTCTTC. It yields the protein CSVESGPDISPPGEQFF.

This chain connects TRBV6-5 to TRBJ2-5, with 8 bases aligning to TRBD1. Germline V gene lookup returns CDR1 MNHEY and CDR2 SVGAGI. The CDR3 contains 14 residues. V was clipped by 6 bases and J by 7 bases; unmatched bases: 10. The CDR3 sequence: CASSGQGIRGTQYF. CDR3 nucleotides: TGTGCCAGCAGCGGACAGGGTATAAGGGGGACCCAGTACTTC.

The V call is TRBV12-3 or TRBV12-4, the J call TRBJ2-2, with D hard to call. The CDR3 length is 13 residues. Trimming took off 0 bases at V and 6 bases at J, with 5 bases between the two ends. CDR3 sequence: CASSLAFAGELFF. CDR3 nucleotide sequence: TGTGCCAGCAGTTTAGCTTTCGCCGGGGAGCTGTTTTTT.

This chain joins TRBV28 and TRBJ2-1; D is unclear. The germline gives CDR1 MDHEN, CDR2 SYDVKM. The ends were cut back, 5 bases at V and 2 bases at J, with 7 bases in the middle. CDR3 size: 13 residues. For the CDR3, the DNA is TGTGCCAGCAGTCAGGCGACCTACAATGAGCAGTTCTTC. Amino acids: CASSQATYNEQFF. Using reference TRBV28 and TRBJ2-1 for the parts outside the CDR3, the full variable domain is DVKVTQSSRYLVKRTGEKVFLECVQDMDHENMFWYRQDPGLGLRLIYFSYDVKMKEKGDIPEGYSVSREKKERFSLILESASTNQTSMYLCASSQATYNEQFFGPGTRLTVL.

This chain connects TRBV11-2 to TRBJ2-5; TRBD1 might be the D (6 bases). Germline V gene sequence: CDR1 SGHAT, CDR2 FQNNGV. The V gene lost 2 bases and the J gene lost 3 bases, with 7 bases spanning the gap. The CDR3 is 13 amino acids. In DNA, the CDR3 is TGTGCCAGCAGCTTAAACAGGGAAGAGACCCAGTACTTC. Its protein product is CASSLNREETQYF.